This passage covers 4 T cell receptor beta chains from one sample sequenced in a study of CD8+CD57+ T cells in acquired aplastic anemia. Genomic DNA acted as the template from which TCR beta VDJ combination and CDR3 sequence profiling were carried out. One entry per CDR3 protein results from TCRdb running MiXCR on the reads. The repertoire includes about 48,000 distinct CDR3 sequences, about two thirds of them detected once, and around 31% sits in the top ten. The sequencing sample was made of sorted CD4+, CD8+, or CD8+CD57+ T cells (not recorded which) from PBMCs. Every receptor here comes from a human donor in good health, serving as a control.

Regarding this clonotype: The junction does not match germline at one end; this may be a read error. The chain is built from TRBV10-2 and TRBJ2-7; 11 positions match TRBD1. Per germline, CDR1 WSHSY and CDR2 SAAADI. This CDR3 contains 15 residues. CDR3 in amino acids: CASSRPGQGGHEQYF. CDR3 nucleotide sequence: TGTGCCAGCAGTCGACCGGGACAGGGGGGCCACGAGCAGTACTTC.

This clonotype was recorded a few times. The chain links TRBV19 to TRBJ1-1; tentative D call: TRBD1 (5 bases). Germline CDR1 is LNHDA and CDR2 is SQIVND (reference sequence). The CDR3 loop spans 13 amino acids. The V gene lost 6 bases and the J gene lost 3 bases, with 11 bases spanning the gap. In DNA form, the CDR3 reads TGTGCCAGTAGACAGGTATGGGACACTGAAGCTTTCTTT. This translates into CASRQVWDTEAFF.

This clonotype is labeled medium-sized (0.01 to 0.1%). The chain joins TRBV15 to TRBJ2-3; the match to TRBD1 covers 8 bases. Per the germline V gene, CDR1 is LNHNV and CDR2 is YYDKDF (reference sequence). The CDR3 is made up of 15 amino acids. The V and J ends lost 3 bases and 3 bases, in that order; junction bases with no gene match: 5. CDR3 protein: CATSSLTGVTDTQYF. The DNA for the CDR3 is TGTGCCACCAGCAGCTTGACAGGGGTGACAGATACGCAGTATTTT.

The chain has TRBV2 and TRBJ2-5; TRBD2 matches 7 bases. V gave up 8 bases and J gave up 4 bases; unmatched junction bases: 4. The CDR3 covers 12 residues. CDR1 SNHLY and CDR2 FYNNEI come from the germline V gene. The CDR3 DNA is TGTGCCAGCGGGAGGGCCCGAGAGACCCAGTACTTC. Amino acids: CASGRARETQYF.